The clone carrying this T cell receptor beta chain showed up just a few times. The sample is drawn from a study of T-cell reconstitution after alpha-beta-depleted transplantation in children. The germline CDR1 and CDR2 sequences are DFQATT and SNEGSKA (reference sequence). V was clipped by 2 bases and J by 0 bases, with 17 bases between them. CDR3 length: 16 residues. Unique molecular identifiers tagged the TCRbeta library. TCRdb reanalysed the PCR reads using MiXCR and keeps one entry per CDR3 protein. The table shows almost 250,000 distinct CDR3 sequences, with more than 20% occurring only once. The sequence was collected from a girl aged 2 to 9 with Fanconi anemia, due to receive a stem cell transplant. Sequencing used PBMCs, obtained before TCRalphabeta/CD19-depleted stem cell transplant. The rearrangement joins TRBV20-1 to TRBJ2-7, with D hard to call. The CDR3: CSARNRDPWSSYEQYF. In DNA, the CDR3 is TGCAGTGCTAGAAATCGTGACCCGTGGAGCTCCTACGAGCAGTACTTC.